The source of this T cell receptor beta chain is a study of blood T cell repertoires in COVID-19. Across the whole study: T cells, B-cell-depleted T cells, or PBMCs supplied cDNA or gDNA.

In the original workflow: Amplified reference gene primers provided the basis for estimating nucleated cell counts. Clones were sequenced by immunoSEQ multiplex PCR, and TCRdb holds only the in-frame ones, with some missing. V and J calls plus clone size are reproduced from that table; the DNA served to infer D and trimming. Among roughly 230,000 clones listed, around 80% were seen once. Seattle's cohort entered during active infection and was followed longitudinally. V gave up 4 bases and J gave up 1 base; unmatched junction bases: 3. This CDR3 spans 15 amino acids. Germline V lookup: CDR1 MNHEY, CDR2 SVGAGI.

The sequenced material came from peripheral blood. The V call is TRBV6-5, the J call TRBJ2-3; 9 positions agree with TRBD1. The origin of this receptor is a woman over 75 with COVID-19, enrolled during active disease. The CDR3 region is CASSSRDRGTDTQYF. In DNA, the CDR3 is TGTGCCAGCAGTTCCCGGGACAGGGGCACAGATACGCAGTATTTT.